Listed here is a single T cell receptor beta chain. Germline trimming cut 3 bases from V and 5 bases from J; bases unmatched to any gene: 6. CDR3 length equals 15 residues. Germline CDR1 is MGHDK and CDR2 is SYGVNS. These data come from a study of blood T cell repertoires in COVID-19. Overall study: Sample material is recorded as cDNA or gDNA derived from T cells, B-cell-depleted T cells, or PBMCs.

Here immunoSEQ multiplex PCR was the method, and the copy in TCRdb shows in-frame clones only, minus some. The table has roughly 40,000 clones, approximately 85% seen once. The sequence was collected from a woman in her 70s in a cohort sampled during active COVID-19. The material sequenced was peripheral blood. The chain has TRBV25-1 and TRBJ2-3; 9 nucleotides match TRBD1. The DNA for the CDR3 is TGTGCCAGCAGTGATTACAGGACAGGGGAAGATACGCAGTATTTT. It specifies CASSDYRTGEDTQYF.